These 4 T cell receptor beta chains came from one sample sequenced in a study of T cells after yellow fever vaccination. TCRdb re-called the 5' RACE reads with MiXCR, one entry per CDR3 protein. This table has tens of thousands of distinct CDR3 sequences, about an eighth appearing once. Here the sequenced sample was CD8+ T cells not binding an NS4B(214-222) dextramer, sorted from PBMCs, taken approximately 22 days after the first yellow fever vaccination. These receptors all come from a young man who received the YFV17D yellow fever vaccine.

This clonotype turned up a few times. This rearrangement joins TRBV6-1 to TRBJ2-2; TRBD1 matches at 8 bases. This CDR3 contains 15 residues. Germline assignment: CDR1 MNHNS and CDR2 SASEGT. V dropped 5 bases and J dropped 2; count of bases not matched to a gene: 4. DNA for the CDR3: TGTGCCAGCAGTAGGACAGGGATAAACACCGGGGAGCTGTTTTTT. Translating gives CASSRTGINTGELFF.

In its sample, this clonotype was seen a few times. The V and J genes are TRBV4-2 and TRBJ1-3; D is unresolved. Trimming stripped 1 base from V and 6 bases from J, with 4 bases between. CDR3 length: 12 residues. From germline, CDR1 is LGHNA and CDR2 YNFKEQ. The CDR3 here is CASSQGINTIYF. For the CDR3, the DNA is TGTGCCAGCAGCCAAGGAATAAACACCATATATTTT.

This clonotype showed up just once. This sequence joins TRBV3-1 and TRBJ2-1; D is perhaps TRBD1 (5 bases). Germline assignment: CDR1 LGHDT and CDR2 YNNKEL (reference sequence). The CDR3 is 15 residues long. V dropped 11 bases and J dropped 7 bases, with 24 bases sitting between them. CDR3 residues: CACCQELSSGNEQFF. The CDR3 nucleotides read TGTGCCTGCTGCCAAGAGTTGAGTTCAGGGAATGAGCAGTTCTTC.

In this sample, this clonotype turned up a few times. V gene TRBV4-1 combines with J gene TRBJ2-7; D remains ambiguous. Germline-derived CDR1 and CDR2 are MGHRA and YSYEKL. The length of the CDR3 is 14 residues. Trimming took off 3 bases at V and 6 bases at J, with 15 bases between the two ends. Written as DNA, the CDR3 is TGCGCCAGCAGCCACGTGGCAGGCCTCGTCGAGCAGTACTTC. Translation: CASSHVAGLVEQYF.